A single TCR beta chain is shown here with its context. What it recognizes is unknown. The PCR ran on 60 Vbeta and 13 Jbeta primers. Using immunoSEQ multiplex PCR, the repertoire was profiled, and TCRdb retains in-frame clones only, with some absent. The sample gives roughly 170,000 clones, roughly 86% of which show up once; more than 4% is in the top ten. The sample is drawn from a study of cytomegalovirus exposure and HLA in healthy donors. The CDR3 consists of 16 residues. CDR1 is LNHDA and CDR2 is SQIVND in the germline V gene (reference sequence). The J segment lost 3 bases and the V segment lost 9 bases, leaving 13 bases of the junction unmatched. Findings and caveats of the study: Sequencing likely caused a cluster of highly shared sequence variants.

Sequencing was carried out using PBMCs. This chain connects TRBV19 to TRBJ1-2; 10 nucleotides agree with TRBD1. The receptor comes from a girl aged 5-17 years in good health and CMV-seropositive. CDR3 region: CARDLLGQGTYYGYTF. In DNA form, the CDR3 reads TGTGCCAGGGACCTCTTGGGACAGGGGACTTACTATGGCTACACCTTC.